This T cell receptor (beta chain) was observed in a study of blood T cells in healthy people across ages. Study conclusions and caveats: One million T cells yielded diversity estimates that were considered underestimates. Possibly, changes in expanded clonotypes were confounded because donor CMV status was unknown.

This CDR3 spans 17 amino acids. V lost 0 bases and J 2 bases, leaving 16 bases between the germline ends. CDR1 SEHNR and CDR2 FQNEAQ come from the germline V gene (reference sequence). Comment on this clonotype: The target antigen is unknown.

Through a sample-barcoded 5' primer and a J-beta primer mix, a second PCR was run for about 7 to 12 cycles. Each cDNA molecule received a tag from a template-switch adaptor that had 12 random nucleotides. TCRdb analysed the 5' RACE reads with MiXCR anew, one entry per CDR3 protein. This table holds almost 300,000 distinct CDR3 sequences, 25% to 30% found once. This clonotype was obtained from a woman in her 70s in good health. The V and J genes are TRBV7-9 and TRBJ2-5; D uncertain. The source material was blood. The CDR3 nucleotides are TGTGCCAGCAGCTTAGCTGGTCGGGTACCGAGACAAGAGACCCAGTACTTC. Translating it yields CASSLAGRVPRQETQYF. Combining the CDR3 with reference TRBV7-9 and TRBJ2-5 gives the whole variable domain DTGVSQNPRHKITKRGQNVTFRCDPISEHNRLYWYRQTLGQGPEFLTYFQNEAQLEKSRLLSDRFSAERPKGSFSTLEIQRTEQGDSAMYLCASSLAGRVPRQETQYFGPGTRLLVL.